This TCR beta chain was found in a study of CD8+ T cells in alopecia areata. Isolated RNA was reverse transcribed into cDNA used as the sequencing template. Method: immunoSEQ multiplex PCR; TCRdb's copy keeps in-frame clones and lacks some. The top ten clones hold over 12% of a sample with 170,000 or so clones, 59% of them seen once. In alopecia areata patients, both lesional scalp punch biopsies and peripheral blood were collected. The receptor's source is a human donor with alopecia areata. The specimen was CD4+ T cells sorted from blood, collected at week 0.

The CDR3 DNA follows: TGCAGCGTCCTACTAGCGGGCACAGATACGCAGTATTTT. Its protein is CSVLLAGTDTQYF. This chain uses TRBV29-1 with TRBJ2-3, with 8 bases identical to TRBD2. This CDR3 has 13 amino acids. Germline trimming cut 6 bases from V and 1 base from J; bases unmatched to any gene: 3. Germline lookup yields CDR1 SQVTM and CDR2 ANQGSEA.